The 28 T cell receptor beta chains reported below all come from one sample, sequenced in a study of blood T cell repertoires in COVID-19. Repertoires were generated with immunoSEQ multiplex PCR, while TCRdb's copy carries only in-frame clones and drops some. Of tens of thousands of clones in the sample, roughly 85% are singletons; the top ten hold 16%. Sequencing was carried out using peripheral blood. These receptor sequences come from a human donor in a cohort sampled during active COVID-19.

In DNA, the CDR3 is TGCGCCAGCAGCTTGGCGCAGGGGGCTGGCACTGAAGCTTTCTTT. It yields the protein CASSLAQGAGTEAFF. The V call is TRBV5-1, the J call TRBJ1-1; 8 nucleotides align to TRBD1. This CDR3 spans 15 amino acids. Germline V gene sequence: CDR1 SGHRS, CDR2 YFSETQ. J gave up 4 bases and V 0 bases, and 5 bases lay outside the gene matches.

This clone was recorded only once. This chain links TRBV6-4 with TRBJ1-6; 7 bases match TRBD1. Looked up from germline, CDR1 is MRHNA and CDR2 is SNTAGT. The ends lost 6 bases at V and 10 bases at J; junction bases unmatched: 12. The CDR3 is made up of 15 amino acids. This CDR3 reads CASSEMGTAESPLHF. CDR3 nucleotide sequence: TGTGCCAGCAGCGAGATGGGGACAGCCGAATCACCCCTCCACTTT.

The rearrangement joins TRBV2 to TRBJ2-5; 8 bases are shared with TRBD2. CDR1 is SNHLY, CDR2 FYNNEI, per germline. V lost 3 bases to trimming and J lost 6 bases; unmatched junction nucleotides: 9. The CDR3 length is 15 residues. The CDR3 coding sequence is TGTGCCAGCAGTGAGATTAGCGGGGATGTGAAGACCCAGTACTTC. Translating gives CASSEISGDVKTQYF.

The V gene is TRBV28, the J gene TRBJ1-2; D call uncertain. Germline V gene data show CDR1 as MDHEN and CDR2 as SYDVKM. V was shortened by 5 bases and J by 3 bases, with 10 bases between the two germline ends. There are 13 residues in the CDR3. CDR3 nucleotides: TGTGCCAGCAGTGCCTCGGGAGACTATGGCTACACCTTC. It encodes CASSASGDYGYTF.

The genes are TRBV25-1 and TRBJ2-3, with 9 bases matching TRBD2. The CDR3 consists of 16 residues. The V segment lost 3 bases and the J segment 5 bases; nucleotides outside the gene matches: 9. CDR1 is MGHDK and CDR2 is SYGVNS in the germline V gene. CDR3 in DNA: TGTGCCAGCAGTGATAGCGGGAGCCTCTCGGGAGATACGCAGTATTTT. It codes for CASSDSGSLSGDTQYF.

This clone was seen a single time. The rearrangement joins TRBV7-2 to TRBJ2-1, with D maybe TRBD1 (6 bases). Trimming shortened V by 3 bases and J by 4 bases, and 13 bases separated the two germline ends. Germline loops: CDR1 SGHTA, CDR2 FQGNSA. CDR3 size: 15 residues. CDR3: CASSFSRQEYNEQFF. CDR3 nucleotide sequence: TGTGCCAGCAGCTTCAGCAGACAGGAGTACAATGAGCAGTTCTTC.

V and J are TRBV6-6 and TRBJ2-1, with D maybe TRBD1 (6 bases). V shed 6 bases and J shed 7 bases, with 19 bases lying between them. The germline gives CDR1 MNHNY, CDR2 SVGAGI (reference sequence). CDR3 length equals 15 residues. CDR3 sequence (DNA): TGTGCCAGCAGCATGGACAGCGAGTCGAGGAATGAGCAGTTCTTC. The encoded protein is CASSMDSESRNEQFF.

DNA of the CDR3: TGTGCCAGCAGCCACGGGACTAGCGTACAAGAGACCCAGTACTTC. It specifies CASSHGTSVQETQYF. V gene TRBV5-4 combines with J gene TRBJ2-5; TRBD2 agrees at 10 bases. V trimming: 4 bases; J trimming: 2 bases; junction bases outside the gene matches: 5. CDR3 length equals 15 residues. CDR1 SGHNT and CDR2 YYREEE come from the germline V gene (reference sequence).

V gene TRBV5-4 combines with J gene TRBJ2-7; 13 bases fit TRBD2. The CDR3 has 15 amino acids. CDR1 is SGHNT, CDR2 YYREEE, per germline (reference sequence). Trimming cost V 4 bases and J 2 bases; bases outside gene matches: 3. The CDR3 coding sequence is TGTGCCAGCAGCCAGGGGACTAGCGGGACCTACGAGCAGTACTTC. As protein: CASSQGTSGTYEQYF.

The chain carries TRBV7-9 and TRBJ1-6; D unclear. Per the germline V gene, CDR1 is SEHNR and CDR2 is FQNEAQ (reference sequence). Between the trimmed V and J ends, which lost 1 base and 3 bases, there was a span of 7 bases. The CDR3 has 15 amino acids. The CDR3 region has the DNA TGTGCCAGCAGCTTAGGTCAGATCTATAATTCACCCCTCCACTTT. Amino acids: CASSLGQIYNSPLHF.

The chain employs TRBV27 and TRBJ1-6; no firm D call. V lost 4 bases and J 10 bases, leaving 20 bases between the germline ends. Germline V gene sequence: CDR1 MNHEY, CDR2 SMNVEV (reference sequence). The CDR3 sequence is 16 residues long. CDR3 DNA sequence: TGTGCCAGCAGTTCAGTCCGGACTAGACCGGGATCACCCCTCCACTTT. This codes for CASSSVRTRPGSPLHF.

The chain combines TRBV4-1 with TRBJ2-1; 10 bases match TRBD2. Germline V gene lookup returns CDR1 MGHRA and CDR2 YSYEKL. The CDR3 has 14 residues. The ends lost 4 bases at V and 5 bases at J; junction bases unmatched: 2. The DNA for the CDR3 is TGCGCCAGCAGCCCCGGGACTAGCGACAATGAGCAGTTCTTC. Translating it yields CASSPGTSDNEQFF.

The chain joins TRBV29-1 to TRBJ1-2; 9 positions match TRBD1. Trimming cost V 6 bases and J 2 bases; bases outside gene matches: 4. This CDR3 is 13 amino acids long. Germline V gene lookup returns CDR1 SQVTM and CDR2 ANQGSEA. CDR3 in DNA: TGCAGCGTGCCCGGGACAGGGAACTATGGCTACACCTTC. Translated, it gives CSVPGTGNYGYTF.

CDR3 in amino acids: CASSLGRSATNTGELFF. The CDR3, as DNA: TGTGCCAGCAGCTTAGGTCGCAGCGCAACGAACACCGGGGAGCTGTTTTTT. The chain employs TRBV7-9 and TRBJ2-2; D gene unclear. Deletions cut 1 base from V and 0 bases from J, with 12 bases between. CDR3 length: 17 residues. Germline loops: CDR1 SEHNR, CDR2 FQNEAQ (reference sequence).

The chain has TRBV12-2 and TRBJ1-1; the DNA was not compared with TRBD1, the D call given in the table. TRBV12-2 is annotated as a pseudogene. The length of the CDR3 is 13 residues. The CDR3: CASRQYRETEAFF. As DNA, the CDR3 is TGTGCAAGTCGCCAGTACAGAGAAACTGAAGCTTTCTTT.

The chain links TRBV12-3 or TRBV12-4 to TRBJ1-1, with D possibly matching TRBD1 (6 bases). The CDR3 loop spans 13 amino acids. The V gene lost 7 bases and the J gene lost 1 base, with 10 bases spanning the gap. The CDR3 sequence: CASIRQENTEAFF. The CDR3 bases are TGTGCCAGCATTCGACAGGAGAACACTGAAGCTTTCTTT.

V usage is TRBV5-6 and J usage is TRBJ2-3; D is uncertain. The CDR3 loop spans 14 amino acids. Trimming took off 6 bases at V and 4 bases at J, with 15 bases between the two ends. Germline CDR1 SGHDT, CDR2 YYEEEE. This chain's CDR3 is CASTLDMSPDTQYF. CDR3 nucleotide sequence: TGTGCCAGCACCCTCGACATGAGTCCAGATACGCAGTATTTT. The full variable domain, in which reference TRBV5-6 and TRBJ2-3 provide the parts outside the CDR3, is DAGVTQSPTHLIKTRGQQVTLRCSPKSGHDTVSWYQQALGQGPQFIFQYYEEEERQRGNFPDRFSGHQFPNYSSELNVNALLLGDSALYLCASTLDMSPDTQYFGPGTRLTVL.

This clone was observed a few times. V gene TRBV10-3 combines with J gene TRBJ2-7; D remains ambiguous. Trimming shortened V by 6 bases and J by 1 base, and 10 bases separated the two germline ends. This CDR3 has 13 amino acids. Germline-derived CDR1 and CDR2 are ENHRY and SYGVKD. CDR3 loop: CAISASGSYEQYF. CDR3 bases: TGTGCCATCAGCGCCTCCGGGTCCTACGAGCAGTACTTC.

The chain has TRBV15 and TRBJ2-1; 8 positions match TRBD2. CDR3 size: 18 residues. CDR1 LNHNV and CDR2 YYDKDF come from the germline V gene (reference sequence). The J segment lost 7 bases and the V segment lost 1 base, leaving 15 bases of the junction unmatched. CDR3 bases: TGTGCCACCAGCAGAGGAACTGCCCGGGAGGGCCAGAAGAATGAGCAGTTCTTC. Protein sequence: CATSRGTAREGQKNEQFF.

This chain joins TRBV7-6 and TRBJ1-5; TRBD1 matches at 11 bases. This CDR3 is 15 amino acids long. V gave up 9 bases and J gave up 5 bases; unmatched junction bases: 9. CDR1 and CDR2 from the germline V gene are SGHVS and FNYEAQ. The CDR3 loop is CASARTGGEDQPQHF. DNA of the CDR3: TGTGCCAGTGCTAGGACAGGGGGCGAGGATCAGCCCCAGCATTTT.

The V and J genes are TRBV28 and TRBJ1-1; D call uncertain. V lost 6 bases and J 4 bases, leaving 12 bases between the germline ends. Germline V lookup: CDR1 MDHEN, CDR2 SYDVKM. CDR3 length equals 13 residues. CDR3 sequence: CASSLAGGTEAFF. In DNA form, the CDR3 reads TGTGCCAGCAGCCTTGCTGGAGGCACTGAAGCTTTCTTT.

V usage is TRBV3-1 (or the pseudogene TRBV3-2) and J usage is TRBJ2-4; TRBD1 matches 7 bases. Germline assignment: CDR1 LGHDT and CDR2 YNNKEL (reference sequence). The CDR3 loop spans 16 amino acids. With 3 bases clipped from V and 0 bases from J, the junction kept 5 bases outside the gene matches. The CDR3 DNA sequence: TGTGCCAGCAGCCATAGACAGGGTCGAGCCAAAAACATTCAGTACTTC. Translating gives CASSHRQGRAKNIQYF.

The rearrangement links TRBV4-2 to TRBJ2-1; TRBD2 matches 7 bases. The CDR3 has 16 amino acids. V lost 0 bases, J lost 6 bases, and 8 bases stayed unmatched. The V gene's germline CDR1 is LGHNA and CDR2 YNFKEQ. Here the CDR3 DNA reads TGTGCCAGCAGCCAAGATCCAAGCGGGGCCCTCAATGAGCAGTTCTTC. Encoded protein: CASSQDPSGALNEQFF.

This chain joins TRBV5-5 and TRBJ2-7, with 8 bases lining up with TRBD1. The CDR3 contains 15 residues. Trimming took 4 bases from V and 0 from J; bases not matched to a gene: 6. Germline values: CDR1 SGHKS, CDR2 YYEKEE (reference sequence). In DNA form, the CDR3 reads TGTGCCAGCAGCCCAGACAGGGGCGACTCCTACGAGCAGTACTTC. Its translation is CASSPDRGDSYEQYF.

The chain carries TRBV3-1 (or the pseudogene TRBV3-2) and TRBJ1-5; D remains unclear. Trimming cost V 0 bases and J 4 bases, with 4 bases left between them. The length of the CDR3 is 13 residues. CDR1 is LGHDT and CDR2 is YNNKEL in the germline V gene (reference sequence). CDR3 in DNA: TGTGCCAGCAGCCAAGACAGAAATCAGCCCCAGCATTTT. This codes for CASSQDRNQPQHF.

This clone showed up just once. V gene TRBV24-1 combines with J gene TRBJ2-7; D remains ambiguous. This CDR3 spans 11 amino acids. V lost 3 bases, J lost 9 bases, and 8 bases lay in between. Germline V gives CDR1 KGHDR, CDR2 SFDVKD. Written as DNA, the CDR3 is TGTGCCACCAGTGATCTGAGTCTGCAGTACTTC. This translates into CATSDLSLQYF.

V gene TRBV29-1 combines with J gene TRBJ1-6; 7 bases align to TRBD1. CDR1 and CDR2 from the germline V gene are SQVTM and ANQGSEA. V lost 4 bases to trimming and J lost 10 bases; unmatched junction nucleotides: 10. The CDR3 runs 14 residues. CDR3 protein: CSVALTGLDSPLHF. CDR3 DNA: TGCAGCGTTGCGTTGACAGGGTTAGACTCACCCCTCCACTTT. The full variable domain, rest sourced from reference TRBV29-1 and TRBJ1-6, is SAVISQKPSRDICQRGTSLTIQCQVDSQVTMMFWYRQQPGQSLTLIATANQGSEATYESGFVIDKFPISRPNLTFSTLTVSNMSPEDSSIYLCSVALTGLDSPLHFGNGTRLTVT.

The chain employs TRBV18 and TRBJ2-3; D not certain. Germline values: CDR1 KGHSH, CDR2 LQKENI. V dropped 7 bases and J dropped 2 bases, with 10 bases sitting between them. There are 13 residues in the CDR3. CDR3 residues: CASLFTPTDTQYF. Written as DNA, the CDR3 is TGTGCCAGCTTATTTACACCCACAGATACGCAGTATTTT. The full variable domain, completed using reference TRBV18 and TRBJ2-3, is NAGVMQNPRHLVRRRGQEARLRCSPMKGHSHVYWYRQLPEEGLKFMVYLQKENIIDESGMPKERFSAEFPKEGPSILRIQQVVRGDSAAYFCASLFTPTDTQYFGPGTRLTVL.